This T cell receptor beta chain was sequenced during a study of T cell changes during pregnancy in multiple sclerosis. Germline values: CDR1 SGHRS, CDR2 YFSETQ. CDR3 length: 12 amino acids. Trimming cost V 0 bases and J 7 bases, with 5 bases left between them. The assay was immunoSEQ multiplex PCR, and TCRdb's table has in-frame clones only and misses some. The sample carries around 40,000 clones, roughly nine tenths recorded once. The sequence was obtained from a female donor with multiple sclerosis, enrolled in a pregnancy study. Sample: CD8+ T cells from peripheral blood mononuclear cells, taken in the third trimester of pregnancy. The chain combines TRBV5-1 with TRBJ2-1; D not resolved. The CDR3 here is CASSLAKNEQFF. CDR3 bases: TGCGCCAGCAGCTTGGCTAAGAATGAGCAGTTCTTC.